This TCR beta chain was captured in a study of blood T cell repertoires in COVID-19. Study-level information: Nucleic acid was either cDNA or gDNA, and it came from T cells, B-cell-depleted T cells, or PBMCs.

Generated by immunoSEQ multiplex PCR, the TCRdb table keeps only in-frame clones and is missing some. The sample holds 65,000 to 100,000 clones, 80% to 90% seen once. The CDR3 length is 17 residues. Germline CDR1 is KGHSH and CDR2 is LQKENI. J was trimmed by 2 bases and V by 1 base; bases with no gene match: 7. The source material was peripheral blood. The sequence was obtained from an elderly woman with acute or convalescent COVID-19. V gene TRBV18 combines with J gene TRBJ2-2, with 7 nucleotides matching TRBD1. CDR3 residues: CASSPQPGQLNTGELFF. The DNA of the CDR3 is TGTGCCAGCTCACCACAACCGGGACAGCTTAACACCGGGGAGCTGTTTTTT.